Listed here are 2 T cell receptor beta chains from one sample, sequenced in a study of OX40 agonist ivuxolimab in advanced cancers. Assay used: immunoSEQ multiplex PCR; TCRdb lists only in-frame clones, some missing. The sample lists 60,000 or so clones; about 87% were seen once. Sequences were derived from CD4+ or CD8+ T cells sorted from blood, sampled in a trial of the OX40 agonist ivuxolimab. These TCRs come from an adult with an advanced solid tumor such as melanoma, head and neck, liver or kidney cancer.

The CDR3 is CASSAVNEQFF. Here the CDR3 DNA reads TGTGCCAGCAGCGCCGTCAATGAGCAGTTCTTC. V and J are TRBV7-9 and TRBJ2-1, with D uncertain. Germline V CDR1 and CDR2: SEHNR, FQNEAQ (reference sequence). The CDR3 spans 11 residues. V shed 5 bases and J shed 6 bases, with 5 bases lying between them.

The chain uses TRBV5-1 and TRBJ1-2, with 11 bases lining up with TRBD1. CDR3 length: 15 residues. Losses at the gene ends were 2 bases for V and 8 bases for J; bases not matched to a gene: 8. Germline-derived CDR1 and CDR2 are SGHRS and YFSETQ. The CDR3 bases are TGCGCCAGCAGCTTTGGAGGGACAGGGGGAGAGGGCTACACCTTC. It encodes CASSFGGTGGEGYTF.